A single sample is the source of the 8 T cell receptor beta chains below, sequenced in a study of CD8+ T cells in alopecia areata. Investigators isolated RNA and reverse transcribed it into cDNA to act as the sequencing template. Profiled with immunoSEQ multiplex PCR; TCRdb holds only in-frame clones, not every one. The sample yields about 130,000 clones, roughly 58% seen once. Sample: CD4+ T cells sorted from blood, taken at week 0. The source is a human donor with alopecia areata.

Of note for this clone: This sample also contains other DNA sequences that code for the same CDR3. The chain carries TRBV2 and TRBJ2-7; no clear D. The germline V and J ends were trimmed by 6 bases and 0 bases, with 3 bases remaining between them. The CDR3 has 11 residues. Germline values: CDR1 SNHLY, CDR2 FYNNEI. CDR3 loop: CASSPSYEQYF. For the CDR3, the DNA is TGTGCCAGCAGCCCCTCCTACGAGCAGTACTTC.

This clone was counted a single time. The J gene is TRBJ2-3, the V gene TRBV15; no definite D call. The CDR3 extends over 12 amino acids. Germline V gives CDR1 LNHNV, CDR2 YYDKDF (reference sequence). V was pared by 0 bases and J by 8 bases, with 6 bases between. CDR3 sequence reads: CATSRDTSTQYF. The CDR3 DNA reads TGTGCCACCAGCAGAGATACGAGTACGCAGTATTTT.

This clone was seen a few times. The J gene is TRBJ2-1, the V gene TRBV4-3; possible D gene TRBD2, 5 bases. CDR1 is LGHNA, CDR2 YSLEER, per germline. The CDR3 sequence is 15 residues long. V gave up 4 bases and J gave up 5 bases, with 15 bases separating them. The CDR3 sequence: CASSRARTGNNEQFF. CDR3 nucleotide sequence: TGCGCCAGCAGCCGCGCTCGGACTGGAAACAATGAGCAGTTCTTC.

This clone has a single count. V gene TRBV6-5 combines with J gene TRBJ2-3; D not certain. V was trimmed by 5 bases and J by 4 bases, leaving 13 bases between them. Looked up from germline, CDR1 is MNHEY and CDR2 is SVGAGI. CDR3 length: 14 residues. The CDR3 sequence is CASSPDLRADTQYF. As DNA, the CDR3 is TGTGCCAGCAGTCCAGATCTTCGTGCAGATACGCAGTATTTT.

J is TRBJ2-4 and V is TRBV7-9, with 7 nucleotides matching TRBD1. Germline CDR1 SEHNR, CDR2 FQNEAQ (reference sequence). The CDR3 is made up of 13 amino acids. V trimming: 6 bases; J trimming: 9 bases; junction bases outside the gene matches: 8. The CDR3: CASRRQGWSIQYF. The DNA for the CDR3 is TGTGCCAGCAGGAGACAGGGCTGGAGCATTCAGTACTTC.

The chain is built from TRBV25-1 and TRBJ2-3, with D unclear. There are 14 residues in the CDR3. CDR1 MGHDK and CDR2 SYGVNS come from the germline V gene. V was cut by 7 bases and J by 3 bases, with 14 bases left in between. The CDR3 loop is CASTPWTPTDTQYF. DNA for the CDR3: TGTGCCAGCACCCCGTGGACGCCAACAGATACGCAGTATTTT.

The genes are TRBV5-1 and TRBJ2-2; D is perhaps TRBD2 (6 bases). This CDR3 spans 14 amino acids. Trimming removed 2 bases from V and 7 bases from J, with 12 bases in between. Looked up from germline, CDR1 is SGHRS and CDR2 is YFSETQ. In nucleotides, the CDR3 is TGCGCCAGCAGCTTCGGGGGAACGGACGGGGAGCTGTTTTTT. Translated, it gives CASSFGGTDGELFF.

The CDR3 spells CAWSVSGWKTEAFF. In DNA form, the CDR3 reads TGTGCCTGGAGTGTCTCAGGGTGGAAAACTGAAGCTTTCTTT. This chain uses TRBV30 with TRBJ1-1; D possibly corresponds to TRBD1 (5 bases). The V gene's germline CDR1 is GTSNPN and CDR2 SVGIG (reference sequence). The germline V and J ends were trimmed by 0 bases and 5 bases, with 13 bases remaining between them. CDR3 size: 14 residues.